Sequencing of this T cell receptor beta chain was carried out in a study of OX40 agonist ivuxolimab in advanced cancers. With respect to the entire study: Ivuxolimab was a fully human IgG2 agonistic monoclonal antibody targeting the costimulatory receptor OX40 (CD134). Partial responses occurred in three dose-escalation patients: two with cutaneous melanoma and one with hepatocellular carcinoma. The purpose of peripheral TCRbeta sequencing was to test whether ivuxolimab changed TCR sequence diversity and led to clonal T-cell expansion. Of the roughly 54 patients in dose escalation, about 20 had hepatocellular carcinoma, some 15 had melanoma, 9 had renal cell carcinoma and 9 had head and neck cancer. In the dose-escalation cohort, 82.7% of patients were male, and the mean age was 60 years with a range of roughly 23 to 79. Prior anti-PD-1, anti-PD-L1 or anti-CTLA-4 therapy was permitted, and 30% to 45% of dose-escalation patients had received checkpoint inhibitors. The paper covers the monotherapy dose-escalation part of the phase I ivuxolimab trial, which included N of about 50 patients. Intravenous ivuxolimab was administered to patients every 2 weeks at six dose levels: 0.01, 0.1, 0.3, 1.5, 3 and 10 mg/kg. Overall study outcomes, separate from this receptor: Clonal expansion of both CD4+ and CD8+ blood T cells was observed from baseline to week 6 at doses 0.1 to 3.0 mg/kg. The antigen specificity of the peripheral T cells that underwent clonal expansion was not determined. Low levels of normalized T-cell clonal expansion were also shown by some nonresponding patients. After ivuxolimab, expanded clones were on average more numerous among CD8+ T cells than among CD4+ T cells. Partial responders in the 0.1-3.0 mg/kg groups had among the lowest normalized peripheral clonal expansion, especially among CD8+ T cells.

Worth noting for this clone: It has no known antigen specificity. Nothing much larger sits one base from this clone, and base qualities are not available.

Patients with autoimmune disease history or receiving systemic immunosuppression were excluded from the trial. In every dose cohort, peripheral blood was drawn for TCR sequencing at baseline, cycle 4 day 1, and cycle 7 day 1. Samples were obtained from an open-label, multicenter, first-in-human phase I dose-escalation trial of ivuxolimab. Adults with locally advanced or metastatic melanoma, renal cell, hepatocellular, or head and neck squamous cell carcinoma were enrolled in the trial. Before TCR sequencing, CD4+ T cells and CD8+ T cells from peripheral blood were sorted into separate populations. For sequencing of the TCRbeta CDR3 region, genomic DNA was extracted from the sorted cells. The immunoSEQ Assay was used for sequencing of TCRbeta CDR3 regions. TCRdb obtained this table from immuneACCESS and retained in-frame rearrangements with V and J assigned. These tables miss some clones; where compared with another copy, unresolved V genes account for less than half of the shortfall, and the remainder is unexplained. For this sample the table gives roughly 64,000 clones, of which 75% to 90% were detected only once. The ten largest clones capture approximately 2% of the sample.

The receptor's source is an adult with an advanced solid tumor such as melanoma, head and neck, liver or kidney cancer. The source material was CD4+ or CD8+ T cells sorted from blood, sampled in a trial of the OX40 agonist ivuxolimab.

At the DNA level, the sequence is TGTGCCAGCAGCCTGGGACTAGACATCTGGGAGACCCAGTACTTC. It is translated as CASSLGLDIWETQYF. The chain is assembled from TRBV7-9 and TRBJ2-5, with 8 bases matching TRBD2. In the germline V gene (reference sequence), CDR1 corresponds to SEHNR and CDR2 to FQNEAQ. From its cysteine to its phenylalanine, the CDR3 spans 15 amino acids. Only the CDR3 part of the read is kept: 45 bases, read in frame from the first base. V ends up 5 bases short and J 5 bases short, with an unmatched junction base count of 10. Supplemented by the reference TRBV7-9 and TRBJ2-5 proteins around the CDR3, the complete variable domain is DTGVSQNPRHKITKRGQNVTFRCDPISEHNRLYWYRQTLGQGPEFLTYFQNEAQLEKSRLLSDRFSAERPKGSFSTLEIQRTEQGDSAMYLCASSLGLDIWETQYFGPGTRLLVL.